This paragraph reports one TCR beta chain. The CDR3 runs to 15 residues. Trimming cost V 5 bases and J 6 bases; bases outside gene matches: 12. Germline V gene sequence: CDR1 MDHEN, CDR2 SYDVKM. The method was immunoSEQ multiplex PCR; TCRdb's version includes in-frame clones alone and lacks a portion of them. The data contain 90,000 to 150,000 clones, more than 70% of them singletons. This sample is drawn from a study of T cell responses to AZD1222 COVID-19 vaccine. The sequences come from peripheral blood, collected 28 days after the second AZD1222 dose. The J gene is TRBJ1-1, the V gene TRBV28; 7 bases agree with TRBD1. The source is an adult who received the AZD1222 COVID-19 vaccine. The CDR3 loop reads CASSPDLSGGPEAFF. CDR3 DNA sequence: TGTGCCAGCAGTCCTGACTTGTCAGGGGGTCCTGAAGCTTTCTTT.